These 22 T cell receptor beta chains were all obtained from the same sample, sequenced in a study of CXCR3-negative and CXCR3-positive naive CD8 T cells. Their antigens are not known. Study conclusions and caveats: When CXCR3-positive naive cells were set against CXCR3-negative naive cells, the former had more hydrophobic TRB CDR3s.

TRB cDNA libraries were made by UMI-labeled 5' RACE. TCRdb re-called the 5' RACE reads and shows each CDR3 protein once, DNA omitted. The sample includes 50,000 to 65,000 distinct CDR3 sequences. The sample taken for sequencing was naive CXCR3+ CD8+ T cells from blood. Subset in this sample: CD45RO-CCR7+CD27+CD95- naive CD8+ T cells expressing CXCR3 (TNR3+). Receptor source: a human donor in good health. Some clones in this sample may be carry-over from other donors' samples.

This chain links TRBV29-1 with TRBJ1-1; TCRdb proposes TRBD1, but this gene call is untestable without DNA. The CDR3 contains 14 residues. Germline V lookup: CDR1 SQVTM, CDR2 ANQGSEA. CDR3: CSGGQSLMNTEAFF.

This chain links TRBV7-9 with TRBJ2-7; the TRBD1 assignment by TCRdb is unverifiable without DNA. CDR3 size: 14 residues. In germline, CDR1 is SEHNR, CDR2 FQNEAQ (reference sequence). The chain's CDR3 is CASSLARGLSEQYF.

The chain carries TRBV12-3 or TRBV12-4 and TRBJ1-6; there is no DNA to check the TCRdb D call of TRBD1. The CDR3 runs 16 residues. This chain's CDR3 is CASSSPGTGANSPLHF.

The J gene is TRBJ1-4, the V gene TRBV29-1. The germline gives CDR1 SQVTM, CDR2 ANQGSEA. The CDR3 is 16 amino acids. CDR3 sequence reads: CSVRLAGWRSNEKLFF.

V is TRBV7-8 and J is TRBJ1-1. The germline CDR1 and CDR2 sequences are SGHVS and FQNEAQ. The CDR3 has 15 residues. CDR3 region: CASSPRGDSVSEAFF.

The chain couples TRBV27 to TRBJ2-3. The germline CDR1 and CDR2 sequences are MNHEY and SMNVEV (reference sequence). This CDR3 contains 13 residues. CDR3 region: CASSLSTADTQYF.

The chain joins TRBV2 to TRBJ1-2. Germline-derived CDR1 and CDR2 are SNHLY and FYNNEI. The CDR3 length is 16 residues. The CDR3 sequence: CASSELGNLWDYGYTF. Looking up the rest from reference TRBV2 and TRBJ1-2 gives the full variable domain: EPEVTQTPSHQVTQMGQEVILRCVPISNHLYFYWYRQILGQKVEFLVSFYNNEISEKSEIFDDQFSVERPDGSNFTLKIRSTKLEDSAMYFCASSELGNLWDYGYTFGSGTRLTVV.

The CDR3 reads CASTSPLTGRGEQFF. The chain links TRBV7-9 to TRBJ2-1; checking the TCRdb D call of TRBD1 is not possible without DNA. CDR1 and CDR2 from the germline V gene are SEHNR and FQNEAQ (reference sequence). The CDR3 consists of 15 residues.

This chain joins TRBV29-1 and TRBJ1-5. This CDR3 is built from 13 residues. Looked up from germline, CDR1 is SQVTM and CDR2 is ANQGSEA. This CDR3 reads CSAAGGSNQPQHF.

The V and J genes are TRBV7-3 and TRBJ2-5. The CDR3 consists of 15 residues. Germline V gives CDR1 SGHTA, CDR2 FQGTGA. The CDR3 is CASSLIGGHRETQYF.

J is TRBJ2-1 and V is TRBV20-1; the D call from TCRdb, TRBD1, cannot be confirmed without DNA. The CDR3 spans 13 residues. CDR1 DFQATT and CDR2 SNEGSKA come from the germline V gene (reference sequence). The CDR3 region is CSASPRGWDEQFF.

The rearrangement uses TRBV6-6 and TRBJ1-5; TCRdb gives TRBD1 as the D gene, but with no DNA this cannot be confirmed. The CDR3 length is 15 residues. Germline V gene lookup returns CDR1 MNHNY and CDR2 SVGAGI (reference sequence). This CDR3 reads CASKITGAVNQPQHF.

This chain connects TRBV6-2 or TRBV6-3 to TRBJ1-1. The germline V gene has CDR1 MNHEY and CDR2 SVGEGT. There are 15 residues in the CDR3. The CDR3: CASSYQTMTSAEAFF.

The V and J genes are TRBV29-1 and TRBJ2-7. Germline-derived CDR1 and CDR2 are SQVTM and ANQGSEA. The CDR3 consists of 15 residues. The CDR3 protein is CSVEDRSGGPYEQYF.

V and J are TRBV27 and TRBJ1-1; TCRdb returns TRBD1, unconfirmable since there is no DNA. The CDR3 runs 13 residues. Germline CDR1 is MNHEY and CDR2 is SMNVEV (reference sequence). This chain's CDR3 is CASKTGLNTEAFF.

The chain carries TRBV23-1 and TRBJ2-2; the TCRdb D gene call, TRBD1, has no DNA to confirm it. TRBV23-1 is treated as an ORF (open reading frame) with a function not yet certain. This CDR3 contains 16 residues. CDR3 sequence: CASSRNRGLYTGELFF.

CDR3 region: CSARGGNSGNPYEQYF. This chain links TRBV20-1 with TRBJ2-7; the TRBD2 assignment by TCRdb is unverifiable without DNA. Germline V gene data show CDR1 as DFQATT and CDR2 as SNEGSKA (reference sequence). CDR3 length: 16 residues.

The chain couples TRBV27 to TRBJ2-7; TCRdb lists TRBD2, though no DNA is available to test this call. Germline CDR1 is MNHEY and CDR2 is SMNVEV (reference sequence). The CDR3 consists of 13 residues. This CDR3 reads CASSLGPLYEQYF.

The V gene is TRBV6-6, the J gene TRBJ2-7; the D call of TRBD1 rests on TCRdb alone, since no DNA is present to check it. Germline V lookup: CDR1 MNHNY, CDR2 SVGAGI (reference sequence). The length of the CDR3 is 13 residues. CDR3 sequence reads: CASSSTGTYEQYF.

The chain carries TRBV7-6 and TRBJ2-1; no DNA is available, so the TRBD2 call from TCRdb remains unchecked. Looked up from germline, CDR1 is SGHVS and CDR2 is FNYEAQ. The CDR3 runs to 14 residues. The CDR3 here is CASSPLESPGEQFF.

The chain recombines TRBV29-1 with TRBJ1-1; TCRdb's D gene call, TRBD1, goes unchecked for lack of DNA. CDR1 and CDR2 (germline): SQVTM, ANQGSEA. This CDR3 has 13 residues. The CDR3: CSVEARGVHEAFF.

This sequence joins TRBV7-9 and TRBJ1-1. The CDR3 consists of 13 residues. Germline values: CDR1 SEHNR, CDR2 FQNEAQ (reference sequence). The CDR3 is CASSRERGTEAFF.